This T cell receptor (beta chain) emerged from a study of T-cell reconstitution after alpha-beta-depleted transplantation in children. This clonotype showed up just once. This CDR3 is built from 18 residues. Germline V gives CDR1 KGHSH, CDR2 LQKENI. V gave up 0 bases and J gave up 5 bases; unmatched junction bases: 13. Researchers prepared the TCRbeta library using unique molecular identifiers, the study reports. TCRdb passed the PCR reads through MiXCR, listing each CDR3 protein once. The data hold around 530,000 distinct CDR3 sequences, with about 30% observed a single time. The rearrangement uses TRBV18 and TRBJ2-1; 7 bases align to TRBD2. The receptor was isolated from a human donor who donated a stem cell graft to a child with aplastic anemia. Sequencing used PBMCs from the stem cell graft donor, obtained from the stem cell graft. The CDR3 loop reads CASSPPGLVGKGNNEQFF. As DNA, the CDR3 is TGTGCCAGCTCACCACCCGGACTAGTTGGTAAGGGAAACAATGAGCAGTTCTTC. The full variable domain, with the rest looked up from reference TRBV18 and TRBJ2-1, is NAGVMQNPRHLVRRRGQEARLRCSPMKGHSHVYWYRQLPEEGLKFMVYLQKENIIDESGMPKERFSAEFPKEGPSILRIQQVVRGDSAAYFCASSPPGLVGKGNNEQFFGPGTRLTVL.